The entry below gives a single T cell receptor (beta chain) sequence along with its context. This entry comes from a study of blood T cell repertoires in COVID-19. For the study at large: T cells, B-cell-depleted T cells, or PBMCs provided the cDNA or gDNA that served as material.

Study members were between about 18 and 95 years old and lived in 20 to 30 US regions. Per the authors' pipeline: Estimation of nucleated cell counts was performed using reference gene primer amplification. TCRdb's copy holds only in-frame clones and misses some; the assay was immunoSEQ multiplex PCR. That table is the source of V, J and clone size, and D and trimming were worked out from the DNA. This sample has a few hundred thousand clones; 80% to 85% occur once, and the top ten carry 5.1%. Trimming took off 4 bases at V and 5 bases at J, with 18 bases between the two ends. The CDR3 runs 16 residues. Germline V lookup: CDR1 SGHDT, CDR2 YYEEEE.

The sequencing sample was made of PBMCs or T cells enriched from blood (not recorded which). The chain recombines TRBV5-6 with TRBJ1-4, with unresolved D. The receptor was isolated from a woman between 50 and 59 years old who had recovered from COVID-19. The CDR3 reads CASSVRTAASNEKLFF. The CDR3 DNA reads as TGTGCCAGCAGCGTGCGTACAGCGGCCTCGAATGAAAAACTGTTTTTT.